Sequencing of this T cell receptor (beta chain) was carried out in a study of T cells after yellow fever vaccination. TCRdb independently ran MiXCR on the 5' RACE reads; one entry per CDR3 protein. The sample yields more than 350,000 distinct CDR3 sequences, approximately 10% seen once. This CDR3 spans 13 amino acids. Trimming left V 5 bases short and J 3 bases short, with 11 bases between. Germline CDR1 and CDR2: KGHSH and LQKENI. The source was PBMCs, collected on the day of the first yellow fever vaccination. The sequence came from a man aged 18 to 29 who received the YFV17D yellow fever vaccine. The rearrangement uses TRBV18 and TRBJ2-7, with D possibly TRBD1 on 5 matching bases. The CDR3 coding sequence is TGTGCCAGCTCATCAGACAGCTTCTACGAGCAGTACGTC. Amino acids: CASSSDSFYEQYV.